These T cell receptor beta chains were read from a single sample in a study of immune characterization of retroperitoneal liposarcoma. TCRdb used MiXCR to reprocess the PCR reads, holding one entry per CDR3 protein. The sample has around 19,000 distinct CDR3 sequences; about 35% are singletons. Source material: blood. The receptors here all came from a male donor with retroperitoneal liposarcoma. The CDR3 runs from the conserved cysteine through the conserved F or W. The D gene is left open where the match is weak. The size entry is marked missing in some rows and otherwise reads once, few, many or a size class.

many,TRBD1,TRBJ1-4,TRBV12-3/TRBV12-4,CASSLGTEGREKLFF,TGTGCCAGCAGTTTGGGGACAGAAGGTCGGGAAAAACTGTTTTTT
few,NA,TRBJ1-5,TRBV19,CASSTRENQPQHF,TGTGCCAGTAGTACCAGAGAAAATCAGCCCCAGCATTTT
few,TRBD1,TRBJ2-7,TRBV6-1,CATKTGPYEQYF,TGTGCCACCAAGACAGGGCCCTACGAGCAGTACTTC
NA,NA,TRBJ2-3,TRBV6-1,CATLWGPEASGDTQYF,TGTGCCACCTTGTGGGGCCCGGAGGCTTCTGGAGATACGCAGTATTTT
NA,NA,TRBJ1-1,TRBV25-1,CASSGAGWDTEAFF,TGTGCCAGCAGTGGGGCGGGGTGGGACACTGAAGCTTTCTTT
NA,NA,TRBJ1-2,TRBV6-2/TRBV6-3,CASRTQDYGYTF,TGTGCCAGCAGGACGCAGGACTATGGCTACACCTTC
NA,TRBD2,TRBJ2-5,TRBV6-1,CASSEFAGDQETQYF,TGTGCCAGCAGTGAATTCGCGGGGGACCAAGAGACCCAGTACTTC
few,NA,TRBJ2-5,TRBV27,CASSFWSQETQYF,TGTGCCAGCAGTTTCTGGTCTCAAGAGACCCAGTACTTC
NA,NA,TRBJ1-4,TRBV6-1,CASTGRGRNEKLFF,TGTGCCAGCACAGGCAGGGGTCGAAATGAAAAACTGTTTTTT
NA,NA,TRBJ2-1,TRBV6-6,CASSRLTTETQFF,TGTGCCAGCAGTCGACTAACTACAGAGACCCAGTTCTTC
NA,NA,TRBJ1-2,TRBV6-1,CASSERNNYGYTF,TGTGCCAGCAGTGAACGGAATAACTATGGCTACACCTTC
NA,TRBD2,TRBJ2-3,TRBV6-5,CASSYGTSGTDTQYF,TGTGCCAGCAGTTACGGGACTAGCGGGACAGATACGCAGTATTTT
medium-sized,NA,TRBJ2-5,TRBV6-1,CASSEAVGGGETQYF,TGTGCCAGCAGTGAAGCGGTCGGGGGTGGGGAGACCCAGTACTTC
NA,NA,TRBJ1-5,TRBV6-1,CASSEGGGASRVGNQPQHF,TGTGCCAGCAGTGAGGGGGGGGGCGCGAGTCGAGTCGGCAATCAGCCCCAGCATTTT
medium-sized,NA,TRBJ2-1,TRBV7-2,CASSSRPGGVYEQFF,TGTGCCAGCAGCTCACGCCCAGGGGGGGTGTACGAGCAGTTCTTC
many,NA,TRBJ2-1,TRBV12-3/TRBV12-4,CASSLAGAHNEQFF,TGTGCCAGCAGTTTAGCGGGGGCCCATAATGAGCAGTTCTTC
few,TRBD1,TRBJ2-3,TRBV5-1,CASSRDRVSDTQYF,TGCGCCAGCAGCCGTGACAGGGTATCAGATACGCAGTATTTT
many,NA,TRBJ2-3,TRBV7-4,CASSYGQGTDTQYF,TGTGCCAGCAGCTACGGGCAGGGGACAGATACGCAGTATTTT